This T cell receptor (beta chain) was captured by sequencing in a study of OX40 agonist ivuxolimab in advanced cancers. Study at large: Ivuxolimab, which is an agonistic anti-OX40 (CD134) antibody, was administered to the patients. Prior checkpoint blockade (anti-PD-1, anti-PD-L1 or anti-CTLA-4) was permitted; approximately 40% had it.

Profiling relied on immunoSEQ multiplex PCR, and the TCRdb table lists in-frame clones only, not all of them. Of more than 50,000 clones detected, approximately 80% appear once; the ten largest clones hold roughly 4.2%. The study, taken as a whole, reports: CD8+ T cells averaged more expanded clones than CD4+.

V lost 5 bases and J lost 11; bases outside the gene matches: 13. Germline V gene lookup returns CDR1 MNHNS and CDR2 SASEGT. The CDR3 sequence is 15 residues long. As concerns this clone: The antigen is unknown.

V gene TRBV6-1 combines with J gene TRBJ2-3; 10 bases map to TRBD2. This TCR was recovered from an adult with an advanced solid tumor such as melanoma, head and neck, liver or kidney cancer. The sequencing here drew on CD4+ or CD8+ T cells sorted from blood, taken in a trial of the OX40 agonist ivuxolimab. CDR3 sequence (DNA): TGTGCCAGCAGTACCGGGACTAGCGCTCAAGGGGGGCAGTATTTT. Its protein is CASSTGTSAQGGQYF.